The count of the clone carrying this TCR beta chain is one. The CDR3 covers 12 residues. The V gene's germline CDR1 is KGHSH and CDR2 LQKENI. Trimming shortened V by 7 bases and J by 8 bases, and 12 bases separated the two germline ends. Under the authors' procedure: By means of reference gene primer amplification, nucleated cell counts were estimated. Some clones are missing from TCRdb's copy, which holds only in-frame ones; the method was immunoSEQ multiplex PCR. The DNA gave D and trimming, while V, J and clone size come from that table. The sample records about 210,000 clones, 82% being singletons. The data were obtained in a study of blood T cell repertoires in COVID-19. Study context: The study drew acute and convalescent COVID-19 samples from the United States, Italy and Spain.

Material: peripheral blood. The gene calls are TRBV18 and TRBJ2-1, with D possibly being TRBD2 (6 bases). The sequence derives from a middle-aged woman with acute or convalescent COVID-19. This CDR3 is CASLGLSDEQFF. The CDR3 coding sequence is TGTGCCAGCTTGGGACTTTCGGATGAGCAGTTCTTC.